Below, 3 T cell receptor beta chains from the same sample are listed, as sequenced in a study of blood T cell repertoires in COVID-19. This table comes from immunoSEQ multiplex PCR, and its TCRdb copy is limited to in-frame clones, with some not included. The sample has some 74,000 clones, roughly 83% seen once. Input material: peripheral blood. Receptor source: a man older than 75 with acute or convalescent COVID-19.

This chain connects TRBV7-8 to TRBJ2-7; TRBD1 matches at 8 bases. V lost 2 bases, J lost 0 bases, and 6 bases stayed unmatched. Germline V lookup: CDR1 SGHVS, CDR2 FQNEAQ. CDR3 length: 16 residues. In DNA, the CDR3 is TGTGCCAGCAGCTTACCGCGGACAGGGAACTCCTACGAGCAGTACTTC. This encodes CASSLPRTGNSYEQYF.

The chain employs TRBV2 and TRBJ1-5; 9 bases line up with TRBD1. Germline V CDR1 and CDR2: SNHLY, FYNNEI. CDR3 length: 17 residues. V was pared by 5 bases and J by 6 bases, with 14 bases of the junction left unmatched. DNA for the CDR3: TGTGCCAGCAGTACTCCGATGGGACAGGGCATGGGTCAGCCCCAGCATTTT. It encodes CASSTPMGQGMGQPQHF.

The CDR3 nucleotides are TGCAGCGTTGCCCCCGTTGCAACTAATGAAAAACTGTTTTTT. Translated: CSVAPVATNEKLFF. The J gene is TRBJ1-4, the V gene TRBV29-1; D call uncertain. Germline V gives CDR1 SQVTM, CDR2 ANQGSEA. V was pared by 4 bases and J by 0 bases, with 9 bases between. This CDR3 is built from 14 residues.